These T cell receptor beta chains were read from a single sample in a study. TCRdb analysed the RT-PCR reads with MiXCR anew, one entry per CDR3 protein. The sample has almost 700,000 distinct CDR3 sequences; 13% to 15% are singletons. The sequenced sample consisted of memory CD4+ T cells from blood. Receptor source: a female donor in good health, serving as a healthy control. Each CDR3 is given with its conserved first and last residue. Fields, in order: V gene, D gene, clone size, J gene, CDR3 DNA, CDR3 protein. The D gene is left open where the match is weak. Some rows mark clone size as missing; the rest say once, few, many or name a class of expanded clone.

V: TRBV7-2
D: .
size: .
J: TRBJ1-2
DNA: TGTGCCAGCAGCTTAAACAGTTACTATGGCTACACCTTC
CDR3: CASSLNSYYGYTF

V: TRBV20-1
D: TRBD2
size: .
J: TRBJ2-3
DNA: TGCAGTGCTGAAACTGGACTAGCGAAAAGCACAGATACGCAGTATTTT
CDR3: CSAETGLAKSTDTQYF

V: TRBV9
D: .
size: .
J: TRBJ2-5
DNA: TGTGCCAGCAGCGTATTGGCGAGCCCCGGGCAAGAGACCCAGTACTTC
CDR3: CASSVLASPGQETQYF

V: TRBV6-1
D: .
size: .
J: TRBJ2-7
DNA: TGTGCCAGCATTCCAACCACAACAGCCTACGAGCAGTACTTC
CDR3: CASIPTTTAYEQYF

V: TRBV6-1
D: TRBD1
size: .
J: TRBJ2-3
DNA: TGTGCCAGCAGTTTGGGACAGGGAGAAGATACGCAGTATTTT
CDR3: CASSLGQGEDTQYF

V: TRBV6-6
D: .
size: few
J: TRBJ2-3
DNA: TGTGCCAGCAGTCTATATTCTAGGGAGGATACGCAGTATTTT
CDR3: CASSLYSREDTQYF

V: TRBV4-3
D: TRBD1
size: many
J: TRBJ1-2
DNA: TGCGCCAGCAGCCAAGATAACACAGGGGCTGGCTACACCTTC
CDR3: CASSQDNTGAGYTF

V: TRBV29-1
D: TRBD1
size: many
J: TRBJ1-6
DNA: TGCAGCACCCGGACAGGGGATAATTCACCCCTCCACTTT
CDR3: CSTRTGDNSPLHF

V: TRBV20-1
D: TRBD2
size: .
J: TRBJ2-3
DNA: TGCAGTGCTTGGGAGGGGCCTAATACGCAGTATTTT
CDR3: CSAWEGPNTQYF

V: TRBV29-1
D: TRBD1
size: few
J: TRBJ2-7
DNA: TGCAGCGTTGAAGACCGAGGACAGGGCTATTCCGAGCAGTACTTC
CDR3: CSVEDRGQGYSEQYF

V: TRBV5-6
D: TRBD1
size: many
J: TRBJ2-6
DNA: TGTGCCAGCAGCTTGAGACAGGGCATGAGGTCTGGGGCCAACGTCCTGACTTTC
CDR3: CASSLRQGMRSGANVLTF

V: TRBV10-3
D: .
size: many
J: TRBJ1-2
DNA: TGTGCCATCAGGGCGGACGGCATAGATGGCTACACCTTC
CDR3: CAIRADGIDGYTF

V: TRBV7-9
D: .
size: .
J: TRBJ2-1
DNA: TGTGCCAGCAGCTTAGAGGTGGTTCTGGGGCAGTTCTTC
CDR3: CASSLEVVLGQFF

V: TRBV30
D: .
size: few
J: TRBJ2-5
DNA: TGTGCCTGGTCGGTAGGTAGGGAGACCCAGTACTTC
CDR3: CAWSVGRETQYF

V: TRBV27
D: TRBD1
size: .
J: TRBJ2-7
DNA: TGTGCCAGCAGTCCCCTCGGGACAGGAAACTACGAGCAGTACTTC
CDR3: CASSPLGTGNYEQYF

V: TRBV6-2/TRBV6-3
D: .
size: .
J: TRBJ2-2
DNA: TGTGCCAGCAATTCCCCGGTCACCGGGGAGCTGTTTTTT
CDR3: CASNSPVTGELFF

V: TRBV19
D: .
size: .
J: TRBJ2-2
DNA: TGTGCCAGTAGACTTCAGGGATCCACCGGGGAGCTGTTTTTT
CDR3: CASRLQGSTGELFF

V: TRBV6-5
D: .
size: few
J: TRBJ2-6
DNA: TGTGCCAGCACGAGGGCAGGGGCCAGCTCTGGGGCCAACGTCCTGACTTTC
CDR3: CASTRAGASSGANVLTF

V: TRBV4-2
D: TRBD1
size: .
J: TRBJ2-2
DNA: TGTGCCAGCAGCCAACGGCAGGGGGCGCGCACCGGGGAGCTGTTTTTT
CDR3: CASSQRQGARTGELFF

V: TRBV18
D: .
size: .
J: TRBJ1-5
DNA: TGTGCCAGCTCACTTGTACAGGGCTATAGCAATCAGCCCCAGCATTTT
CDR3: CASSLVQGYSNQPQHF

V: TRBV6-2/TRBV6-3
D: TRBD1
size: .
J: TRBJ2-7
DNA: TGTGCCAGCAGCCCGGGACAGGGCGCCGAGCAGTACTTC
CDR3: CASSPGQGAEQYF

V: TRBV7-2
D: .
size: .
J: TRBJ1-5
DNA: TGTGCCAGCAGCTTAGGGGGGGGCGGGTCGCTTGATCAGCCCCAGCATTTT
CDR3: CASSLGGGGSLDQPQHF

V: TRBV6-1
D: .
size: many
J: TRBJ2-5
DNA: TGTGCCAGCAGTGTTTCTGGAAGGGAGACCCAGTACTTC
CDR3: CASSVSGRETQYF

V: TRBV5-1
D: .
size: .
J: TRBJ2-2
DNA: TGCGCCAGCAGCTTGGGCTACCTAAAAACCGGGGAGCTGTTTTTT
CDR3: CASSLGYLKTGELFF

V: TRBV5-1
D: .
size: many
J: TRBJ2-7
DNA: TGCGCCAGCAGCTGGACAGAGACCTACGAGCAGTACTTC
CDR3: CASSWTETYEQYF

V: TRBV7-8
D: TRBD2
size: .
J: TRBJ2-2
DNA: TGTGCCAGCAGCTTAGGACTAGCGGGAGTTAGCGGGGAGCTGTTTTTT
CDR3: CASSLGLAGVSGELFF

V: TRBV5-4
D: TRBD1
size: few
J: TRBJ2-2
DNA: TGTGCCAGCAGCCCCCCCCGGGACAGGGGACCCGGGGAGCTGTTTTTT
CDR3: CASSPPRDRGPGELFF

V: TRBV20-1
D: .
size: few
J: TRBJ1-1
DNA: TGCAGTGCTAGAGTAACAGGGAGGATGGTCACTGAAGCTTTCTTT
CDR3: CSARVTGRMVTEAFF

V: TRBV5-4
D: TRBD2
size: once
J: TRBJ2-1
DNA: TGTGCCAGCAGCTCAACCCCGGGACTAGCGAGAAGAGAGCAGTTCTTC
CDR3: CASSSTPGLARREQFF

V: TRBV11-2
D: TRBD2
size: .
J: TRBJ2-5
DNA: TGTGCCAGCAGCCCGCAGGCTAGCGGGAGGGCCTTTAAAGAGACCCAGTACTTC
CDR3: CASSPQASGRAFKETQYF

V: TRBV10-3
D: .
size: many
J: TRBJ1-2
DNA: TGTGCCATCAGTCCTCCGACAGAATCGCGGGGCTACACCTTC
CDR3: CAISPPTESRGYTF

V: TRBV5-1
D: .
size: few
J: TRBJ2-2
DNA: TGCGCCAGCAGAGGGGGGGCAGACCACACCGGGGAGCTGTTTTTT
CDR3: CASRGGADHTGELFF

V: TRBV28
D: TRBD2
size: few
J: TRBJ2-1
DNA: TGTGCCAGCAGCCCTTTACTAGCGGGAGATAGCAATGAGCAGTTCTTC
CDR3: CASSPLLAGDSNEQFF

V: TRBV7-2
D: .
size: few
J: TRBJ1-2
DNA: TGTGCCAGCAGCTTAGCGGGTCTACTTGGCTACACCTTC
CDR3: CASSLAGLLGYTF

V: TRBV5-1
D: TRBD2
size: .
J: TRBJ2-1
DNA: TGCGCCAGCAGCGGGGTAGCGGGAGCCACGAGGAATGAGCAGTTCTTC
CDR3: CASSGVAGATRNEQFF

V: TRBV7-8
D: .
size: .
J: TRBJ2-7
DNA: TGTGCCAGCACCCGGGGGCTGGAGCAGTACTTC
CDR3: CASTRGLEQYF

V: TRBV7-2
D: TRBD2
size: .
J: TRBJ2-7
DNA: TGTGCCAGCAGCTCCACTCTAGCGGGAGGGCGGTACTTC
CDR3: CASSSTLAGGRYF

V: TRBV6-6
D: TRBD1
size: many
J: TRBJ1-3
DNA: TGTGCCAGCAGGACGGGACAGGGGGCAGGTGGAAACACCATATATTTT
CDR3: CASRTGQGAGGNTIYF

V: TRBV27
D: .
size: few
J: TRBJ1-2
DNA: TGTGCCAGCGGTAGAAATCCAGGGTTCAACTATGGCTACACCTTC
CDR3: CASGRNPGFNYGYTF

V: TRBV29-1
D: .
size: few
J: TRBJ1-5
DNA: TGCAGCGTATTGACGGGGGAGGTAGGAAAGCCCCAGCATTTT
CDR3: CSVLTGEVGKPQHF

V: TRBV11-2
D: .
size: few
J: TRBJ1-6
DNA: TGTGCCAGCAGCTTAAGCAACGGACCGGGGGCACCCCTCCACTTT
CDR3: CASSLSNGPGAPLHF

V: TRBV4-1
D: TRBD2
size: once
J: TRBJ2-1
DNA: TGCGCCAGCAGCCAAGTTATAGCGGGGGGATCCTACAATGAGCAGTTCTTC
CDR3: CASSQVIAGGSYNEQFF

V: TRBV19
D: .
size: .
J: TRBJ1-5
DNA: TGTGCCAGCACCAACCCCAGGGGTCCCTGGGATCAGCCCCAGCATTTT
CDR3: CASTNPRGPWDQPQHF

V: TRBV20-1
D: .
size: few
J: TRBJ2-2
DNA: TGCAGTGCCTGGCAGGGGGGTAACACCGGGGAGCTGTTTTTT
CDR3: CSAWQGGNTGELFF

V: TRBV7-2
D: .
size: few
J: TRBJ1-3
DNA: TGTGCCAGCAGCTTTTCCGGGACCGGCGCCTCTGGAAACACCATATATTTT
CDR3: CASSFSGTGASGNTIYF

V: TRBV29-1
D: TRBD2
size: few
J: TRBJ2-7
DNA: TGCAGCGCCCGGACTAGCGGGGACGAGCAGTACTTC
CDR3: CSARTSGDEQYF

V: TRBV5-5
D: .
size: few
J: TRBJ2-5
DNA: TGTGCCAGCAGCGACGCCCCTACAGGCGCGGAGACCCAGTACTTC
CDR3: CASSDAPTGAETQYF

V: TRBV3-1
D: TRBD2
size: .
J: TRBJ2-2
DNA: TGTGCCAGCAGCCCCGGGACTAGCGGGAGTCTAAACGGGGAGCTGTTTTTT
CDR3: CASSPGTSGSLNGELFF

V: TRBV6-5
D: .
size: many
J: TRBJ1-1
DNA: TGTGCCAGCAGTTACGCCAACAAGAACACTGAAGCTTTCTTT
CDR3: CASSYANKNTEAFF

V: TRBV20-1
D: TRBD2
size: few
J: TRBJ2-1
DNA: TGCAGTGCTAAGCTTAGGGCTAGCGGGAGATTCTACAATGAGCAGTTCTTC
CDR3: CSAKLRASGRFYNEQFF

V: TRBV20-1
D: .
size: .
J: TRBJ1-1
DNA: TGCAGTGCTACAACCGGGACTTCGGTACCGAACACTGAAGCTTTCTTT
CDR3: CSATTGTSVPNTEAFF

V: TRBV20-1
D: .
size: few
J: TRBJ1-2
DNA: TGCAGTGCCCCCAACGAGAACTATGGCTACACCTTC
CDR3: CSAPNENYGYTF

V: TRBV28
D: TRBD2
size: .
J: TRBJ2-1
DNA: TGTGCCAGCGGAACTACTAGCGGGAGGGAAGGTGAGCAGTTCTTC
CDR3: CASGTTSGREGEQFF

V: TRBV7-2
D: TRBD2
size: .
J: TRBJ2-3
DNA: TGTGCCAGCAGCTTTAACGGGAGGTTGGTAGATACGCAGTATTTT
CDR3: CASSFNGRLVDTQYF

V: TRBV14
D: .
size: .
J: TRBJ1-6
DNA: TGTGCCAGCAGCCAAGATACCGGGAGCGGTTCACCCCTCCACTTT
CDR3: CASSQDTGSGSPLHF